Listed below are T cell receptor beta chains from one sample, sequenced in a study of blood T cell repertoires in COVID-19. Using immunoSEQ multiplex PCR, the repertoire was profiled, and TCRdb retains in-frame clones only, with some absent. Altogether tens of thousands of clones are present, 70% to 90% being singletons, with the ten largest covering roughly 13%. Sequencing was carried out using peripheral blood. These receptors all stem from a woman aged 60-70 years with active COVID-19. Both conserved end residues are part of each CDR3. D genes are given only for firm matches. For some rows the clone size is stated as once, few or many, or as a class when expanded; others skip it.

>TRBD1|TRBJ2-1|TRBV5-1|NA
CASSEDREYNEQFF
TGCGCCAGCAGCGAGGACAGGGAGTACAATGAGCAGTTCTTC
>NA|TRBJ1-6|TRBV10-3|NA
CAISESRSGAGLHF
TGTGCCATCAGTGAGTCGCGGTCAGGGGCGGGCCTCCACTTT
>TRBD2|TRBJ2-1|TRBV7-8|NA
CASSLVRAGDISYNEQFF
TGTGCCAGCAGCTTAGTTCGAGCGGGGGATATCTCCTACAATGAGCAGTTCTTC
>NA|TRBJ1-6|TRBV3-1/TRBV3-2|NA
CASSQVGQGVNSPLHF
TGTGCCAGCAGCCAAGTGGGGCAGGGTGTGAATTCACCCCTCCACTTT
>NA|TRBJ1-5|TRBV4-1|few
CASSQALGYGGRRSNQPQHF
TGCGCCAGCAGCCAGGCTTTGGGCTACGGGGGACGGAGGAGCAATCAGCCCCAGCATTTT
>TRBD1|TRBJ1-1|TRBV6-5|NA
CASSSRGLNTEAFF
TGTGCCAGCAGTAGCAGGGGGTTGAACACTGAAGCTTTCTTT
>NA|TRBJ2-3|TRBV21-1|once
CASSKRGRSPTDTQYF
TGTGCCAGCAGCAAAAGGGGCCGTTCGCCCACAGATACGCAGTATTTT
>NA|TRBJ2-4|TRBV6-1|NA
CASSELGSGLAKNIQYF
TGTGCCAGCAGTGAATTAGGGTCAGGGCTAGCCAAAAACATTCAGTACTTC
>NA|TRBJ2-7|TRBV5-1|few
CASSLPTEYEQYF
TGCGCCAGCAGCTTGCCCACGGAGTACGAGCAGTACTTC
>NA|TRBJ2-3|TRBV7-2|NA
CASSLDWGGTDTQYF
TGTGCCAGCAGCTTAGATTGGGGAGGCACAGATACGCAGTATTTT
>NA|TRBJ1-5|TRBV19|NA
CASSISGNQPQHF
TGTGCCAGTAGTATATCGGGGAACCAGCCCCAGCATTTT
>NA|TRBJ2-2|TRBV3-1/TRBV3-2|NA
CASSHGTRGPSTGELFF
TGTGCCAGCAGCCACGGCACGCGGGGACCGTCCACCGGGGAGCTGTTTTTT
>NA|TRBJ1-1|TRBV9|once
CASSVVNRNTEAFF
TGTGCCAGCAGCGTAGTGAACAGAAACACTGAAGCTTTCTTT
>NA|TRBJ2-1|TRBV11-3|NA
CASSLEPEDEQFF
TGTGCCAGCAGCTTAGAACCCGAGGATGAGCAGTTCTTC
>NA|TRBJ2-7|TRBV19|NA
CASSRRPTEQYF
TGTGCCAGTAGTCGCCGCCCTACCGAGCAGTACTTC
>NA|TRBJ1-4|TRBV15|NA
CATSSRQAINEKLFF
TGTGCCACCAGCAGCCGACAGGCGATTAATGAAAAACTGTTTTTT
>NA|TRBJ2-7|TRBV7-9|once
CASSSSLEQYF
TGTGCCAGCAGCTCGTCCCTGGAGCAGTACTTC
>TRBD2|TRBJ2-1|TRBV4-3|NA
CASSQARGARYNEQFF
TGCGCCAGCAGCCAAGCGCGGGGGGCCCGTTACAATGAGCAGTTCTTC
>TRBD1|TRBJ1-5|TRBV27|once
CASSPRGAGGAGNQPQHF
TGTGCCAGCAGTCCCCGAGGGGCAGGGGGCGCGGGCAATCAGCCCCAGCATTTT
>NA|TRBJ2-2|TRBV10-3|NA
CAITAGAPNTGELFF
TGTGCCATCACGGCGGGGGCACCGAACACCGGGGAGCTGTTTTTT
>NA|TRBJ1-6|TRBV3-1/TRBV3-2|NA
CASRSGNNSPLHF
TGTGCCAGCAGATCGGGGAATAATTCACCCCTCCACTTT
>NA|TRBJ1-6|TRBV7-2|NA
CASSLRSDSPLHF
TGTGCCAGCAGCTTACGTAGCGATTCACCCCTCCACTTT
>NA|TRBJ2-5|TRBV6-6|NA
CAGGGGGSRETQYF
TGTGCCGGCGGCGGTGGAGGGTCAAGAGAGACCCAGTACTTC
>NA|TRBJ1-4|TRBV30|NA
CACISGPSGEKLFF
TGTGCCTGCATTTCGGGGCCAAGCGGGGAAAAACTGTTTTTT
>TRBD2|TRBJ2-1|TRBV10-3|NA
CAITTSSGGFDEQFF
TGTGCCATCACCACCTCTAGCGGGGGTTTCGATGAGCAGTTCTTC
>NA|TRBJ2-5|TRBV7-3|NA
CASSLSTAGETQYF
TGTGCCAGCAGCTTATCCACGGCGGGGGAGACCCAGTACTTC
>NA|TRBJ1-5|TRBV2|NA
CASGFSRVEYSNQPQHF
TGTGCCAGCGGGTTTTCCAGGGTGGAGTATAGCAATCAGCCCCAGCATTTT
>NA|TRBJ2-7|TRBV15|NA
CATSRDYYEQYF
TGTGCCACCAGCAGAGACTACTACGAGCAGTACTTC
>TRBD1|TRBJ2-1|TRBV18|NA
CASSRPGTGWNEQFF
TGTGCCAGCTCACGGCCTGGGACAGGGTGGAATGAGCAGTTCTTC
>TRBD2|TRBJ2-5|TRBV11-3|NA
CASSFGSGGDSETQYF
TGTGCCAGCAGCTTCGGTAGCGGGGGAGACTCGGAGACCCAGTACTTC
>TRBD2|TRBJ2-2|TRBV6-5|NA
CASWGGRNTGELFF
TGTGCCAGCTGGGGGGGTAGGAACACCGGGGAGCTGTTTTTT
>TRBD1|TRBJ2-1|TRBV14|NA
CASSQIGQGRGDEQFF
TGTGCCAGCAGCCAAATAGGACAGGGGCGAGGGGATGAGCAGTTCTTC
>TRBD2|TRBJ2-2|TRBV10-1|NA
CASSESRSLGTSGGANTGELFF
TGCGCCAGCAGTGAGTCGAGAAGCTTAGGGACTAGCGGGGGCGCGAACACCGGGGAGCTGTTTTTT
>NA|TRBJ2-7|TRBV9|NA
CASSVDGGEQYF
TGTGCCAGCAGCGTTGATGGAGGCGAGCAGTACTTC
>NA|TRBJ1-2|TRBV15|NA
CATSREEGDGYTF
TGTGCCACCAGCAGAGAAGAGGGCGATGGCTACACCTTC
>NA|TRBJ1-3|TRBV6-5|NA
CASRREGGRGNTIYF
TGTGCCAGCAGGAGGGAGGGAGGTAGAGGAAACACCATATATTTT